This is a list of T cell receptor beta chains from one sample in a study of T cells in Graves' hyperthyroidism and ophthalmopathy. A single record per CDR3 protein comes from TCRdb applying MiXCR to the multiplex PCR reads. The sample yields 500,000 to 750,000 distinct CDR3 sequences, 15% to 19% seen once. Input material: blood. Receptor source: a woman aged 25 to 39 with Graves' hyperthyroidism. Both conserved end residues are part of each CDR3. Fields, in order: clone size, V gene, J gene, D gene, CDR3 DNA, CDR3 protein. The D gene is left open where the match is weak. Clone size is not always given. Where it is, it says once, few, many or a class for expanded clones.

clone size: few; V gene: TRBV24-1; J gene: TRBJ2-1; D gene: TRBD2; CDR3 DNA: TGTGCCACCAGTGACTGGACTAGCGGGGCATACAATGAGCAGTTCTTC; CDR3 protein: CATSDWTSGAYNEQFF
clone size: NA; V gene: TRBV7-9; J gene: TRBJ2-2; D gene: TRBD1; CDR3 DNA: TGTGCCAGCAGCGGCGAACAGGGGACGTACACCGGGGAGCTGTTTTTT; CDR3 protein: CASSGEQGTYTGELFF
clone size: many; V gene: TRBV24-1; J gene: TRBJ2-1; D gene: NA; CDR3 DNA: TGTGCCACCAGTGATCCCGCCGGGACGGGGGCGTACAATGAGCAGTTCTTC; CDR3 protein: CATSDPAGTGAYNEQFF
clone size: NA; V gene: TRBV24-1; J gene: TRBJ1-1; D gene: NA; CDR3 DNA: TGTGCCACCAGTTCTGGGGGTTGTTTCACTGAAGCTTTCTTT; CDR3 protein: CATSSGGCFTEAFF
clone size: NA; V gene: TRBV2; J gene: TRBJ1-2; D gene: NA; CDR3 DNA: TGTGCCAGCAGTTTAGGGCAGTATAATGGCTACACCTTC; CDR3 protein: CASSLGQYNGYTF
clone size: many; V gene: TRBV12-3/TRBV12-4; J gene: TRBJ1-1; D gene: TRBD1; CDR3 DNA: TGTGCCAGCAGTCTGAACAGGGGGTCGCGCCTGGCTTTCTTT; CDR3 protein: CASSLNRGSRLAFF
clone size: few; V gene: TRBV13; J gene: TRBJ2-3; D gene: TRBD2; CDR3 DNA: TGTGCCAGCAGCTTAGAGGGACTAGCGGGATTCCGCGGGGCCACAGATACGCAGTATTTT; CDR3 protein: CASSLEGLAGFRGATDTQYF
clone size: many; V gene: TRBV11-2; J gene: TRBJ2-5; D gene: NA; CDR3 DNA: TGTGCCAGCAGCCCCGGAGGGATAGAGACCCAGTACTTC; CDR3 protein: CASSPGGIETQYF
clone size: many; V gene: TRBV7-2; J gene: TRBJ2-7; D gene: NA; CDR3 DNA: TGTGCCAGCAGCCGTTCGGCTTACGAGCAGTACTTC; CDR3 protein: CASSRSAYEQYF
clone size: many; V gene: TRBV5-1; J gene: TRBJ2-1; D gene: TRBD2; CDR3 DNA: TGCGCCAGCAGCGAAATAGCGGGAGGGCGGAATGAGCAGTTCTTC; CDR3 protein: CASSEIAGGRNEQFF
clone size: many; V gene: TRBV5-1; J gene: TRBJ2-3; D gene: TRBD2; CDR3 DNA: TGCGCCAGCCATCCTAGCGGGAGGCGCCCAGATACGCAGTATTTT; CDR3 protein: CASHPSGRRPDTQYF
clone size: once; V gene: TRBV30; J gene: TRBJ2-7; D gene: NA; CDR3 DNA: TGTGCCTGGAGTGGCACCTCCTACGAGCAGTACTTC; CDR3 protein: CAWSGTSYEQYF
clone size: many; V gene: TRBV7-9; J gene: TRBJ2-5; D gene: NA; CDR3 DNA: TGTGCCAGCAGCTTAGAGGCAGTTTACCAAGAGACCCAGTACTTC; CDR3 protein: CASSLEAVYQETQYF
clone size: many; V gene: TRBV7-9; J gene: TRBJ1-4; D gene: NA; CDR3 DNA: TGTGCCAGCAGCCAAGGGGGTCCCAGGCCTGAAAAACTGTTTTTT; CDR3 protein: CASSQGGPRPEKLFF
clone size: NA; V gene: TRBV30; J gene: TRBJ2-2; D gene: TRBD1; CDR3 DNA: TGTGCCTGGAGGCCGGACAGGGGTCACGCCGGGGAGCTGTTTTTT; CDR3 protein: CAWRPDRGHAGELFF
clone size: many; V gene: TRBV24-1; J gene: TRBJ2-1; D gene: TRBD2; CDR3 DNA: TGTGCCACCAGTGGTCGAGCGGGAGGATCGAATGAGCAGTTCTTC; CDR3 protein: CATSGRAGGSNEQFF
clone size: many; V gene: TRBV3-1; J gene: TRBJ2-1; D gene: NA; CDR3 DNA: TGTGCCAGCAGCCAAGATTTAGGCGAATTCAATGAGCAGTTCTTC; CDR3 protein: CASSQDLGEFNEQFF
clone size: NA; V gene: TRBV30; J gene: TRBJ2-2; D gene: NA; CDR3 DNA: TGTGCCTTTAGCCCCGGGACTTGGAACACCGGGGAGCTGTTTTTT; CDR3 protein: CAFSPGTWNTGELFF
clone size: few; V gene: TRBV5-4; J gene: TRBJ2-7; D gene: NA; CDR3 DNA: TGTGCCAGCAGCTTGGGAACGAGGACAGTCTACGAGCAGTACTTC; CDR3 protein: CASSLGTRTVYEQYF
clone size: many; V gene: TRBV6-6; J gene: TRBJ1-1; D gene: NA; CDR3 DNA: TGTGCCAGCAGTTACGGGGGGAACTTGAACACTGAAGCTTTCTTT; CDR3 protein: CASSYGGNLNTEAFF
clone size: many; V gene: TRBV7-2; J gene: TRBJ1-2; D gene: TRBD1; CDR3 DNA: TGTGCCAGCAGCTTAGGAGGGACAGGGCGGTATGGCTACACCTTC; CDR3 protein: CASSLGGTGRYGYTF
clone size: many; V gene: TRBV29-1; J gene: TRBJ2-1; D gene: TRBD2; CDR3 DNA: TGCAGCGTTGAAATTACTAGCGGATACAATGAGCAGTTCTTC; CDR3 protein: CSVEITSGYNEQFF
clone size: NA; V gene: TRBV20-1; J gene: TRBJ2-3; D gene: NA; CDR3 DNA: TGCAGTGCTAGAGATCTCTACTACACAGATACGCAGTATTTT; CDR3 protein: CSARDLYYTDTQYF
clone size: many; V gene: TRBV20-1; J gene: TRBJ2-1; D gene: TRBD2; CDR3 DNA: TGCAGTGCCTCCGGGACTAGCGGGAGCGGTGAGCAGTTCTTC; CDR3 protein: CSASGTSGSGEQFF
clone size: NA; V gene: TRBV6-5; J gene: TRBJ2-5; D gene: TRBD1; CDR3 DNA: TGTGCCAGCAGTTACTCGGGGGACAGGGCGAAAGAGACCCAGTACTTC; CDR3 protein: CASSYSGDRAKETQYF
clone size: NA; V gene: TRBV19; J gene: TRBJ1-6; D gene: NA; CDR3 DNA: TGTGCCAGTAGCCGGGGAGAATCACCCCTCCACTTT; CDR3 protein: CASSRGESPLHF
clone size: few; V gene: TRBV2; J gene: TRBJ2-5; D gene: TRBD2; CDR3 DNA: TGTGCCAGCAGTGGCGCTTTCGGGACTAGCGGGAGCGAGAACCAAGAGACCCAGTACTTC; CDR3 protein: CASSGAFGTSGSENQETQYF
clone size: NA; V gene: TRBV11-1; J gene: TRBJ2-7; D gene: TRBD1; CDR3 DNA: TGTGCCAGCAGCTGGACGACAGGGGAACTCTACGAGCAGTACTTC; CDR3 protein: CASSWTTGELYEQYF
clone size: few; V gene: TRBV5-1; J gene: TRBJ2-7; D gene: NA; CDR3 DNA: TGCGCCAGCAGCTACGACCGCTACGAGCAGTACTTC; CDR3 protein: CASSYDRYEQYF
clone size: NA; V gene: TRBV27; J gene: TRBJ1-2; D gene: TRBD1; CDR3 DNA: TGTGCCAGCAGTCAGTGGGACAGTAGCTCTAAGGGCTACACCTTC; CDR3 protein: CASSQWDSSSKGYTF
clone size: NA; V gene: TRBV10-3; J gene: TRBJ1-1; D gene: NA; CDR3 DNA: TGTGCCATCAGTGTACAGATGAACACTGAAGCTTTCTTT; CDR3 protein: CAISVQMNTEAFF
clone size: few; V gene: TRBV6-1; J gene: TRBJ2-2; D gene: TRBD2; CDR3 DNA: TGTGCCAGCAGGTTCCCCGGGACTAGCCCCACCGGGGAGCTGTTTTTT; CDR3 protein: CASRFPGTSPTGELFF
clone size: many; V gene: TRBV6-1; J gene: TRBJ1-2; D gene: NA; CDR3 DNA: TGTGCCAGCAGTGGAGCTAACTATGGCTACACCTTC; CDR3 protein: CASSGANYGYTF
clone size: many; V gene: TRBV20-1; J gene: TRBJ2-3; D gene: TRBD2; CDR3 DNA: TGCAGTGCTAATCTGGCAATAGCGGGAGGACTAGATACGCAGTATTTT; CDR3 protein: CSANLAIAGGLDTQYF
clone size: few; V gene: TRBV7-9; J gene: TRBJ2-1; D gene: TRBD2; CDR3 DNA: TGTGCCAGCAGCTTACTAGCGGGAGACCACAATGAGCAGTTCTTC; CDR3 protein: CASSLLAGDHNEQFF
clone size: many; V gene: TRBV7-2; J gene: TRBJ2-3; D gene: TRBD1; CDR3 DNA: TGTGCCAGCGGAAGACAGGGGCTAGTCACAGATACGCAGTATTTT; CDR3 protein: CASGRQGLVTDTQYF
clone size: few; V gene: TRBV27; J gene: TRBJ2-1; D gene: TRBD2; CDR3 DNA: TGTGCCAGCAGTTATACTAGCGGGAGGGCACGCAATGAGCAGTTCTTC; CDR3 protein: CASSYTSGRARNEQFF
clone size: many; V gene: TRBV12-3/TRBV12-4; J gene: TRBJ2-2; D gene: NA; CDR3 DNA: TGTGCCAGCACAACAGGAACTAGCAACACCGGGGAGCTGTTTTTT; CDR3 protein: CASTTGTSNTGELFF